This T cell receptor (beta chain) was sequenced for a study of CD8 T cells in Susac syndrome. Germline CDR1 is MDHEN and CDR2 is SYDVKM. The junction had 13 bases not matched to a gene; V was cut back by 8 bases and J by 5 bases. This CDR3 spans 16 amino acids. This clonotype was picked up one time. An amount of RNA that ranged from about 0.45 to 1 ug was reverse transcribed with random hexamers. MiXCR, applied by TCRdb to the immunoSEQ multiplex PCR reads, yields one record per CDR3 protein. The table has under 200,000 distinct CDR3 sequences, 90% to 95% seen once. CD8+ and CD4+ T cells circulating in blood were sequenced for TCR beta.

The TCR originated in a human donor in good health. The J gene is TRBJ2-2, the V gene TRBV28, with 8 nucleotides matching TRBD2. The source material was CD4+ T cells from PBMCs. This CDR3 reads CASRPPSGSWTGELFF. The CDR3, as DNA: TGTGCCAGCCGACCCCCAAGCGGGAGTTGGACCGGGGAGCTGTTTTTT.